This entry lists 27 T cell receptor beta chains sequenced from one sample in a study of early T cells in non-severe SARS-CoV-2 infection. One entry per CDR3 protein results from TCRdb running MiXCR on the 5' RACE reads. The repertoire includes 70,000 to 85,000 distinct CDR3 sequences, more than 9% of them detected once, and about 6% sits in the top ten. The sequenced sample was whole blood. Receptor source: an adult who was a healthcare worker with PCR-confirmed SARS-CoV-2 infection or an uninfected control (not recorded which).

J is TRBJ2-2 and V is TRBV12-3 or TRBV12-4; D is undetermined. The CDR3 extends over 13 amino acids. With 4 bases removed from V and 6 bases from J, the gap between germline ends came to 9 bases. The CDR3 nucleotides read TGTGCCAGCAGTTATACGGCGGCCGGGGAGCTGTTTTTT. This codes for CASSYTAAGELFF.

This clonotype was recorded at least ten times. The rearrangement links TRBV20-1 to TRBJ2-7; 7 bases fit TRBD1. This CDR3 is built from 13 residues. Germline V gene sequence: CDR1 DFQATT, CDR2 SNEGSKA (reference sequence). J gave up 3 bases and V 5 bases, and 7 bases lay outside the gene matches. The CDR3 spells CSAGTGVGYEQYF. CDR3 sequence (DNA): TGCAGTGCTGGCACAGGGGTTGGCTACGAGCAGTACTTC.

This clonotype has a handful of counts. V usage is TRBV29-1 and J usage is TRBJ2-5, with a tentative D call TRBD2 (5 bases). CDR1 is SQVTM, CDR2 ANQGSEA, per germline. The CDR3 totals 13 residues. V was pared by 2 bases and J by 2 bases, with 9 bases between. DNA of the CDR3: TGCAGCGTTGAAACCAGCGGACAAGAGACCCAGTACTTC. Amino acid sequence: CSVETSGQETQYF. The complete variable domain, with remaining parts taken from reference TRBV29-1 and TRBJ2-5, reads SAVISQKPSRDICQRGTSLTIQCQVDSQVTMMFWYRQQPGQSLTLIATANQGSEATYESGFVIDKFPISRPNLTFSTLTVSNMSPEDSSIYLCSVETSGQETQYFGPGTRLLVL.

Only a few counts were recorded for this clonotype. The CDR3, as DNA: TGCGCCAGCAGCCCTAGCGGGATTTTGCAGTATTTT. Its translation is CASSPSGILQYF. The rearrangement joins TRBV5-1 to TRBJ2-3; 9 nucleotides align to TRBD2. The germline CDR1 and CDR2 sequences are SGHRS and YFSETQ. This CDR3 contains 12 residues. V shed 4 bases, J shed 11 bases, and the junction held 5 bases outside the gene matches.

This clonotype was seen once. A junction end diverges from the germline sequence, so it may reflect a read error. The chain is built from TRBV7-3 and TRBJ2-1, with D perhaps TRBD1 or TRBD2 (5 bases each). This CDR3 region has 14 residues. Germline CDR1 SGHTA, CDR2 FQGTGA. Here the CDR3 reads CVSSLRSRENEQFF. CDR3 sequence (DNA): TGTGTCAGCAGCTTAAGGTCCAGGGAGAATGAGCAGTTCTTC.

This clonotype has more than one count but fewer than ten. This chain joins TRBV24-1 and TRBJ2-3; 9 bases align to TRBD1. V lost 10 bases, J lost 4 bases, and 5 bases stayed unmatched. The CDR3 is made up of 13 amino acids. Germline values: CDR1 KGHDR, CDR2 SFDVKD. CDR3 sequence reads: CATQGAGADTQYF. For the CDR3, the DNA is TGTGCCACACAGGGGGCGGGAGCAGATACGCAGTATTTT.

J is TRBJ2-7 and V is TRBV5-5, with 12 bases fitting TRBD2. The J segment lost 3 bases and the V segment lost 4 bases, leaving 5 bases of the junction unmatched. This CDR3 is 15 amino acids long. In germline, CDR1 is SGHKS, CDR2 YYEKEE (reference sequence). CDR3: CASSGPGLAGYEQYF. The DNA for the CDR3 is TGTGCCAGCAGCGGACCGGGACTAGCGGGCTACGAGCAGTACTTC.

This chain uses TRBV20-1 with TRBJ1-4; 9 bases agree with TRBD1. Germline values: CDR1 DFQATT, CDR2 SNEGSKA (reference sequence). The CDR3 totals 13 residues. V gave up 6 bases and J gave up 4 bases; unmatched junction bases: 3. The chain's CDR3 is CSAGGQGNEKLFF. CDR3 in DNA: TGCAGTGCGGGGGGACAGGGTAATGAAAAACTGTTTTTT.

This clonotype has more than one count but fewer than ten. This sequence joins TRBV4-1 and TRBJ1-4, with D uncertain. V lost 4 bases and J lost 6, with 12 bases in between. CDR3 length: 14 amino acids. Germline loops: CDR1 MGHRA, CDR2 YSYEKL. The CDR3 here is CASSRKGTDEKLFF. CDR3 nucleotides: TGCGCCAGCAGCCGTAAGGGTACTGATGAAAAACTGTTTTTT.

Only a few counts were recorded for this clonotype. The chain combines TRBV30 with TRBJ1-5; D remains unclear. The V end lost 2 bases, the J end lost 0 bases, and 8 bases lay between the germline ends. Germline loops: CDR1 GTSNPN, CDR2 SVGIG (reference sequence). The CDR3 contains 14 residues. The CDR3 loop reads CAWSREDSNQPQHF. CDR3 in DNA: TGTGCCTGGAGTAGGGAGGATAGCAATCAGCCCCAGCATTTT.

The chain uses TRBV6-5 and TRBJ2-5; TRBD1 agrees at 8 bases. CDR1 is MNHEY and CDR2 is SVGAGI in the germline V gene. The CDR3 contains 16 residues. J gave up 3 bases and V 2 bases, and 8 bases lay outside the gene matches. The CDR3 bases are TGTGCCAGCAGTTACCGACAAGGACAGGGAAAAGAGACCCAGTACTTC. The encoded protein is CASSYRQGQGKETQYF.

The CDR3 nucleotides read TGTGCCAGCAGTAGGGGACTAGCGGGAGCGGAGCAGTACTTC. Encoded protein: CASSRGLAGAEQYF. The chain carries TRBV6-2 or TRBV6-3 and TRBJ2-7, with 14 bases fitting TRBD2. CDR1 is MNHEY and CDR2 is SVGEGT in the germline V gene. The J segment lost 7 bases and the V segment lost 5 bases, leaving 4 bases of the junction unmatched. CDR3 size: 14 residues.

A few counts support this clonotype. This chain uses TRBV7-6 with TRBJ2-3, with unresolved D. In germline, CDR1 is SGHVS, CDR2 FNYEAQ. The CDR3 covers 12 residues. V lost 4 bases and J 5 bases, leaving 7 bases between the germline ends. This CDR3 reads CASSSTGDTQYF. CDR3 DNA sequence: TGTGCCAGCAGCTCGACTGGAGATACGCAGTATTTT.

This clonotype has more than one count but fewer than ten. The chain couples TRBV12-3 or TRBV12-4 to TRBJ2-2; 15 bases line up with TRBD2. The V and J ends lost 3 bases and 6 bases, in that order; junction bases with no gene match: 5. The CDR3 is 17 residues long. The CDR3 DNA is TGTGCCAGCAGTTTCGGACTAGCGGGAGGGCCGTCCGGGGAGCTGTTTTTT. It yields the protein CASSFGLAGGPSGELFF.

This clonotype has just a few counts. The chain couples TRBV6-2 or TRBV6-3 to TRBJ2-7, with TRBD2 identical over 7 bases. Germline trimming cut 0 bases from V and 2 bases from J; bases unmatched to any gene: 16. This CDR3 has 19 residues. From germline, CDR1 is MNHEY and CDR2 SVGEGT. The CDR3 sequence: CASSYSRASGGSSAYEQYF. For the CDR3, the DNA is TGTGCCAGCAGTTACTCGAGGGCCTCTGGCGGGAGTAGCGCCTACGAGCAGTACTTC.

This clonotype was seen a handful of times. The CDR3 DNA reads TGTGCCAGCAGCCCCCGCTGGGAGACCGGGGAGCTGTTTTTT. This codes for CASSPRWETGELFF. The J gene is TRBJ2-2, the V gene TRBV7-3; D might be TRBD2 (5 bases). The CDR3 covers 14 residues. The V end lost 5 bases, the J end lost 5 bases, and 12 bases lay between the germline ends. Per germline, CDR1 SGHTA and CDR2 FQGTGA.

This clonotype was recorded a few times. This chain joins TRBV12-3 or TRBV12-4 and TRBJ2-1; 9 nucleotides agree with TRBD1. V was pared by 5 bases and J by 7 bases, with 12 bases of the junction left unmatched. CDR3 length: 16 amino acids. The CDR3, as DNA: TGTGCCAGCAGTGAGGACAGGGGAGGAGGTGGAAATGAGCAGTTCTTC. Amino acids: CASSEDRGGGGNEQFF.

The chain has TRBV10-2 and TRBJ2-1; 12 bases align to TRBD2. Germline V lookup: CDR1 WSHSY, CDR2 SAAADI. CDR3 size: 15 residues. With V trimmed by 6 bases and J by 7 bases, 7 bases remained unmatched. The CDR3 region is CASSLAGGPGNEQFF. Here the CDR3 DNA reads TGCGCCAGCAGCCTAGCGGGAGGGCCTGGGAATGAGCAGTTCTTC.

This clonotype was seen many times. The chain employs TRBV5-1 and TRBJ2-7, with a weak D call TRBD2 (5 bases). Trimming cost V 0 bases and J 2 bases, with 12 bases left between them. Germline V lookup: CDR1 SGHRS, CDR2 YFSETQ. This CDR3 is built from 15 residues. CDR3 nucleotide sequence: TGCGCCAGCAGCTTGGGCAGCGGAGATACCTACGAGCAGTACTTC. This codes for CASSLGSGDTYEQYF. Supplemented by reference TRBV5-1 and TRBJ2-7, the full variable domain reads KAGVTQTPRYLIKTRGQQVTLSCSPISGHRSVSWYQQTPGQGLQFLFEYFSETQRNKGNFPGRFSGRQFSNSRSEMNVSTLELGDSALYLCASSLGSGDTYEQYFGPGTRLTVT.

The genes are TRBV12-3 or TRBV12-4 and TRBJ2-3; 16 bases are a match to TRBD2. CDR3 length: 15 amino acids. The V segment lost 5 bases and the J segment 10 bases; nucleotides outside the gene matches: 6. The CDR3 DNA reads as TGTGCCAGCAGTACGGGACTAGCGGGGGGGGAAGCGCAGTATTTT. Translated, it gives CASSTGLAGGEAQYF.

In this sample, this clonotype turned up a few times. The J gene is TRBJ2-3, the V gene TRBV11-2; D is ambiguous. CDR1 SGHAT and CDR2 FQNNGV come from the germline V gene. The V and J ends lost 5 bases and 6 bases respectively, with 9 bases between them. The length of the CDR3 is 12 residues. This CDR3 is CASSLLADTQYF. As DNA, the CDR3 is TGTGCCAGCAGCCTACTCGCGGATACGCAGTATTTT.

The sample holds many counts of this clonotype. J is TRBJ2-1 and V is TRBV6-5; D might be TRBD2 (5 bases). The V end lost 7 bases, the J end lost 0 bases, and 16 bases lay between the germline ends. CDR3 size: 16 residues. Germline values: CDR1 MNHEY, CDR2 SVGAGI. This CDR3 reads CASTPRASISYNEQFF. In DNA form, the CDR3 reads TGTGCCAGCACTCCCCGGGCTAGCATCTCCTACAATGAGCAGTTCTTC.

To note about this clonotype: Sequence at one end of the junction differs from germline and may be a read error. For the CDR3, the DNA is TGCGCCAGCAGGTCGACAGAGACCTCCTATAATTCAGCCCTCCACTTT. Protein: CASRSTETSYNSALHF. This chain links TRBV5-1 with TRBJ1-6, with a tentative D call TRBD1 (5 bases). CDR3 size: 16 residues. Germline V CDR1 and CDR2: SGHRS, YFSETQ.

This rearrangement joins TRBV2 to TRBJ2-7, with a possible D match to TRBD2 (5 bases). The CDR3 has 13 amino acids. V was trimmed by 3 bases and J by 5 bases, leaving 11 bases between them. Germline values: CDR1 SNHLY, CDR2 FYNNEI. The CDR3 DNA reads as TGTGCCAGCAGTGACCCGGGGAAAAACGAGCAGTACTTC. Protein sequence: CASSDPGKNEQYF.

This chain uses TRBV2 with TRBJ2-3; tentatively, D is TRBD1 (6 bases). The CDR3 length is 14 residues. V dropped 5 bases and J dropped 2 bases, with 11 bases sitting between them. Germline CDR1 reads SNHLY; CDR2 reads FYNNEI. Here the CDR3 reads CASSWTVSTDTQYF. In DNA form, the CDR3 reads TGTGCCAGCAGTTGGACAGTTTCCACAGATACGCAGTATTTT.

V usage is TRBV3-1 and J usage is TRBJ2-1; perhaps TRBD2 as D (5 bases). Germline assignment: CDR1 LGHDT and CDR2 YNNKEL (reference sequence). V dropped 4 bases and J dropped 0 bases, with 16 bases sitting between them. The CDR3 is 17 amino acids. The CDR3 here is CASSPRTFRSSYNEQFF. CDR3 DNA: TGTGCCAGCAGCCCCAGGACTTTTAGGAGCTCCTACAATGAGCAGTTCTTC.

This clonotype came up a few times. The chain recombines TRBV6-1 with TRBJ1-5; no firm D call. V dropped 5 bases and J dropped 5 bases, with 10 bases sitting between them. This CDR3 spans 13 amino acids. CDR1 is MNHNS, CDR2 SASEGT, per germline. CDR3 amino acids: CASSNQADQPQHF. In nucleotides, the CDR3 is TGTGCCAGCAGTAATCAGGCAGATCAGCCCCAGCATTTT.